Listed here are 11 T cell receptor beta chains from one sample, sequenced in a study of T-cell memory formation after mild COVID-19. TCRdb ran MiXCR on the 5' RACE reads and lists one entry per CDR3 protein. The sample records about 310,000 distinct CDR3 sequences, about 15% being singletons. Sequenced input: PBMCs or a T cell subset sorted from them (not recorded which). These receptor sequences come from a man aged 18 to 30 who had mild COVID-19 (a few samples of this study predate the infection). Cell type and time point are not known.

J is TRBJ2-5 and V is TRBV20-1; D is perhaps TRBD1 or TRBD2 (6 bases each). This CDR3 has 14 residues. From germline, CDR1 is DFQATT and CDR2 SNEGSKA (reference sequence). With 5 bases removed from V and 2 bases from J, the gap between germline ends came to 15 bases. CDR3 nucleotides: TGCAGTGCTCTACGGGGGCTAGCTCAAGAGACCCAGTACTTC. Encoded protein: CSALRGLAQETQYF.

This clonotype was counted only a few times. V is TRBV3-1 and J is TRBJ1-3; 8 bases map to TRBD1. V shed 4 bases and J 3 bases; nucleotides not matched to a gene: 2. In germline, CDR1 is LGHDT, CDR2 YNNKEL (reference sequence). CDR3 length equals 14 residues. The CDR3 nucleotides are TGTGCCAGCAGCCCGACAGGGGTTGGAAACACCATATATTTT. It specifies CASSPTGVGNTIYF.

V is TRBV7-9 and J is TRBJ2-5, with a possible D match to TRBD1 (6 bases). V dropped 7 bases and J dropped 5 bases, with 17 bases sitting between them. Germline loops: CDR1 SEHNR, CDR2 FQNEAQ (reference sequence). CDR3 length: 14 residues. The CDR3 sequence: CASTPKGDRETQYF. In DNA form, the CDR3 reads TGTGCCAGCACCCCGAAGGGGGATCGGGAGACCCAGTACTTC.

This clonotype was detected only a few times. The chain links TRBV20-1 to TRBJ1-2; 7 nucleotides match TRBD1. Losses at the gene ends were 2 bases for V and 5 bases for J; bases not matched to a gene: 5. This CDR3 spans 13 amino acids. The V gene's germline CDR1 is DFQATT and CDR2 SNEGSKA (reference sequence). The chain's CDR3 is CSARRDRIYGYTF. DNA for the CDR3: TGCAGTGCTAGACGGGACAGAATATATGGCTACACCTTC.

V gene TRBV7-8 combines with J gene TRBJ2-1; no reliable D call. CDR3 size: 16 residues. The V gene's germline CDR1 is SGHVS and CDR2 FQNEAQ. Trimming shortened V by 4 bases and J by 9 bases, and 22 bases separated the two germline ends. CDR3 nucleotides: TGTGCCAGCAGCTCGTTAAGGGCAACATCAAAGGGTGAGCAGTTCTTC. It specifies CASSSLRATSKGEQFF.

Ten or more counts support this clonotype. CDR3 DNA: TGTGCCAGCAGCGATCCAAGGACAGGGTGGGATCAGCCCCAGCATTTT. It translates to CASSDPRTGWDQPQHF. V usage is TRBV5-5 and J usage is TRBJ1-5; the match to TRBD1 covers 8 bases. Germline trimming cut 4 bases from V and 5 bases from J; bases unmatched to any gene: 11. This CDR3 spans 16 amino acids. CDR1 and CDR2 from the germline V gene are SGHKS and YYEKEE (reference sequence). The variable domain in full, completed from reference TRBV5-5 and TRBJ1-5, reads DAGVTQSPTHLIKTRGQQVTLRCSPISGHKSVSWYQQVLGQGPQFIFQYYEKEERGRGNFPDRFSARQFPNYSSELNVNALLLGDSALYLCASSDPRTGWDQPQHFGDGTRLSIL.

This chain links TRBV9 with TRBJ2-5; 9 positions match TRBD2. This CDR3 has 14 amino acids. V shed 3 bases, J shed 5 bases, and the junction held 5 bases outside the gene matches. The germline V gene encodes CDR1 SGDLS and CDR2 YYNGEE. The CDR3 sequence: CASSDRTSEETQYF. CDR3 nucleotides: TGTGCCAGCAGCGATCGGACTAGCGAGGAGACCCAGTACTTC.

The rearrangement joins TRBV12-3 or TRBV12-4 to TRBJ2-1, with no clear D. V was clipped by 2 bases and J by 6 bases, with 11 bases between them. The CDR3 extends over 14 amino acids. The CDR3 here is CASSLSGDINEQFF. CDR3 coding DNA: TGTGCCAGCAGTTTATCCGGAGACATCAATGAGCAGTTCTTC.

The CDR3 here is CASSLAGQGAKNIQYF. CDR3 coding DNA: TGTGCCAGCAGCTTAGCGGGACAGGGGGCCAAAAACATTCAGTACTTC. V and J are TRBV7-2 and TRBJ2-4, with TRBD1 identical over 10 bases. This CDR3 contains 16 residues. Germline lookup yields CDR1 SGHTA and CDR2 FQGNSA. With V trimmed by 0 bases and J by 1 base, 0 bases remained unmatched.

In this sample, this clonotype turned up a few times. J is TRBJ1-1 and V is TRBV6-2 or TRBV6-3; D is unclear. The ends were cut back, 4 bases at V and 10 bases at J, with 10 bases in the middle. CDR1 is MNHEY and CDR2 is SVGEGT in the germline V gene. This CDR3 is built from 11 residues. CDR3 sequence reads: CASSFPTAAFF. The CDR3 DNA is TGTGCCAGCAGTTTTCCCACCGCAGCTTTCTTT.

This clonotype showed up just a few times. The CDR3: CASSLGVVPYEQYV. For the CDR3, the DNA is TGTGCCAGCAGCTTAGGGGTCGTTCCCTACGAGCAGTACGTC. The chain carries TRBV7-2 and TRBJ2-7, with unresolved D. The V and J ends lost 1 base and 2 bases respectively, with 9 bases between them. CDR1 SGHTA and CDR2 FQGNSA come from the germline V gene. The CDR3 is made up of 14 amino acids.